This passage covers 27 T cell receptor beta chains from one sample sequenced in a study of blood T cell repertoires in COVID-19 (dated by TCRdb to about 2020). The library was produced with the immunoSEQ multiplex PCR assay. This is the immuneACCESS table as TCRdb keeps it, with only in-frame sequences that have V and J called. A part of the clones is gone; compared with another copy, unresolved V genes explain less than half, and the rest is unexplained. The sample table lists some 270,000 clones, roughly 84% of them with a count of one. The top ten hold 1.5% of the sample. Sequenced material: peripheral blood. These TCRs come from a woman aged 40 to 50 who had recovered from COVID-19.

On this clone: Other nucleotide sequences in the sample specify the same CDR3. V is TRBV3-1 (or the pseudogene TRBV3-2) and J is TRBJ2-3; no clear D gene. Germline values: CDR1 LGHDT, CDR2 YNNKEL (reference sequence). This CDR3 has 13 residues. V was trimmed by 4 bases and J by 1 base, leaving 6 bases between them. DNA for the CDR3: TGTGCCAGCAGCCGAGCTGGCACAGATACGCAGTATTTT. It yields the protein CASSRAGTDTQYF.

The chain links TRBV7-9 to TRBJ1-2, with TRBD1 as a possible D gene (5 bases). V lost 5 bases and J 4 bases, leaving 8 bases between the germline ends. Per the germline V gene, CDR1 is SEHNR and CDR2 is FQNEAQ (reference sequence). CDR3 length equals 12 residues. CDR3 region: CASSEDTYGYTF. For the CDR3, the DNA is TGTGCCAGCAGCGAGGACACCTATGGCTACACCTTC. Based on the CDR3 plus reference TRBV7-9 and TRBJ1-2, the full variable domain is DTGVSQNPRHKITKRGQNVTFRCDPISEHNRLYWYRQTLGQGPEFLTYFQNEAQLEKSRLLSDRFSAERPKGSFSTLEIQRTEQGDSAMYLCASSEDTYGYTFGSGTRLTVV.

This clone has only a few counts. The chain couples TRBV6-5 to TRBJ1-5; TRBD1 might be the D (6 bases). Trimming took off 6 bases at V and 0 bases at J, with 12 bases between the two ends. The CDR3 covers 15 residues. Germline-derived CDR1 and CDR2 are MNHEY and SVGAGI. The CDR3 reads CASSSGVHSNQPQHF. DNA for the CDR3: TGTGCCAGCAGCTCAGGGGTGCATAGCAATCAGCCCCAGCATTTT.

This CDR3 reads CASSFDTGVNEQFF. The CDR3 region has the DNA TGTGCCAGCAGCTTCGACACCGGCGTGAATGAGCAGTTCTTC. V is TRBV5-4 and J is TRBJ2-1; D remains ambiguous. Germline V lookup: CDR1 SGHNT, CDR2 YYREEE (reference sequence). The V end lost 2 bases, the J end lost 7 bases, and 13 bases lay between the germline ends. This CDR3 has 14 amino acids.

The rearrangement joins TRBV2 to TRBJ1-2; tentative D call: TRBD1 (6 bases). This CDR3 has 14 residues. V was cut by 7 bases and J by 4 bases, with 16 bases left in between. Germline lookup yields CDR1 SNHLY and CDR2 FYNNEI. CDR3 sequence (DNA): TGTGCCAGCACCGCTGGGGGCGCCGGCTATGGCTACACCTTC. Translating gives CASTAGGAGYGYTF.

The rearrangement links TRBV4-1 to TRBJ2-1; possible D gene TRBD1, 6 bases. Per germline, CDR1 MGHRA and CDR2 YSYEKL. The CDR3 is made up of 14 amino acids. With 4 bases removed from V and 6 bases from J, the gap between germline ends came to 13 bases. The CDR3 coding sequence is TGCGCCAGCAGCCGTTTCAGGGGTGGCAATGAGCAGTTCTTC. Translation: CASSRFRGGNEQFF.

The chain combines TRBV28 with TRBJ1-1, with D possibly being TRBD1 (5 bases). CDR1 is MDHEN and CDR2 is SYDVKM in the germline V gene. The CDR3 loop spans 13 amino acids. V was pared by 6 bases and J by 0 bases, with 8 bases between. For the CDR3, the DNA is TGTGCCAGCAGAAGCAGGGTGAACACTGAAGCTTTCTTT. It is translated as CASRSRVNTEAFF. Complete variable domain (other parts from reference TRBV28 and TRBJ1-1): DVKVTQSSRYLVKRTGEKVFLECVQDMDHENMFWYRQDPGLGLRLIYFSYDVKMKEKGDIPEGYSVSREKKERFSLILESASTNQTSMYLCASRSRVNTEAFFGQGTRLTVV.

As for this clone: The junction differs from germline at one of its ends, possibly a read error. This chain links TRBV3-1 (or the pseudogene TRBV3-2) with TRBJ1-1; D unclear. This CDR3 has 16 amino acids. The germline V gene encodes CDR1 LGHDT and CDR2 YNNKEL (reference sequence). The CDR3 loop reads CASNQGEGYLNTEAFF. CDR3 in DNA: TGTGCCAGCAACCAAGGTGAGGGCTACCTGAACACTGAAGCTTTCTTT.

The chain links TRBV5-5 to TRBJ2-3, with 9 nucleotides matching TRBD2. The V gene's germline CDR1 is SGHKS and CDR2 YYEKEE (reference sequence). V lost 6 bases and J lost 4; bases outside the gene matches: 12. CDR3 size: 16 residues. CDR3 in DNA: TGTGCCAGCACCCAGAGCCCTAGCGGGACCCCAGATACGCAGTATTTT. This codes for CASTQSPSGTPDTQYF.

V gene TRBV28 combines with J gene TRBJ2-7; 11 bases match TRBD1. V shed 5 bases, J shed 6 bases, and the junction held 15 bases outside the gene matches. The CDR3 totals 17 residues. Germline lookup yields CDR1 MDHEN and CDR2 SYDVKM. The CDR3 region is CASSLDTRDRGTGEQYF. The CDR3, as DNA: TGTGCCAGCAGTCTCGATACCCGGGACAGGGGGACAGGCGAGCAGTACTTC.

V is TRBV27 and J is TRBJ1-5, with D possibly TRBD1 on 6 matching bases. From germline, CDR1 is MNHEY and CDR2 SMNVEV (reference sequence). The CDR3 runs 14 residues. V was cut by 2 bases and J by 4 bases, with 9 bases left in between. The CDR3 here is CASSLQQGNQPQHF. The CDR3 nucleotides are TGTGCCAGCAGTTTACAACAGGGTAATCAGCCCCAGCATTTT.

V is TRBV11-2 and J is TRBJ2-4; 7 bases align to TRBD2. The germline CDR1 and CDR2 sequences are SGHAT and FQNNGV. V gave up 4 bases and J gave up 13 bases; unmatched junction bases: 7. CDR3 length: 12 amino acids. The CDR3 reads CASSSNSGLQYF. The DNA of the CDR3 is TGTGCCAGCAGCTCCAATTCGGGACTACAGTACTTC.

The chain links TRBV10-3 to TRBJ1-1, with D perhaps TRBD1 (5 bases). The germline gives CDR1 ENHRY, CDR2 SYGVKD. CDR3 length: 16 residues. With 2 bases removed from V and 0 bases from J, the gap between germline ends came to 13 bases. CDR3 sequence (DNA): TGTGCCATCAGTGAGGGAACAACAGGATTGAACACTGAAGCTTTCTTT. Encoded protein: CAISEGTTGLNTEAFF.

The rearrangement joins TRBV3-1 (or the pseudogene TRBV3-2) to TRBJ1-4; TRBD1 aligns across 7 bases. Trimming cost V 3 bases and J 2 bases; bases outside gene matches: 15. CDR3 length: 19 residues. Germline CDR1 is LGHDT and CDR2 is YNNKEL (reference sequence). CDR3 nucleotide sequence: TGTGCCAGCAGCCATGTCCCGGGACAGTTCCCGGGGACTAATGAAAAACTGTTTTTT. It codes for CASSHVPGQFPGTNEKLFF.

The J gene is TRBJ2-7, the V gene TRBV30, with D possibly matching TRBD1 (5 bases). The CDR3 has 14 amino acids. In germline, CDR1 is GTSNPN, CDR2 SVGIG (reference sequence). Trimming cost V 3 bases and J 6 bases, with 18 bases left between them. The CDR3 DNA reads as TGTGCCTGGAGAATTTGGGGCCAAGTCCCCGAGCAGTACTTC. Protein: CAWRIWGQVPEQYF.

This chain uses TRBV4-1 with TRBJ1-6, with D possibly TRBD1 on 6 matching bases. CDR1 is MGHRA and CDR2 is YSYEKL in the germline V gene. The CDR3 runs 13 residues. Between the trimmed V and J ends, which lost 8 bases and 8 bases, there was a span of 13 bases. CDR3 sequence reads: CASGVRGYSPLHF. The DNA for the CDR3 is TGCGCCAGCGGTGTCAGGGGATATTCACCCCTCCACTTT.

The table lists this clone with a few counts. The J gene is TRBJ1-5, the V gene TRBV6-1; TRBD1 agrees at 10 bases. Germline V gives CDR1 MNHNS, CDR2 SASEGT. With V trimmed by 2 bases and J by 4 bases, 8 bases remained unmatched. CDR3 length equals 17 residues. This CDR3 reads CASSETRKDRGNQPQHF. In nucleotides, the CDR3 is TGTGCCAGCAGTGAAACGAGGAAGGACAGGGGGAATCAGCCCCAGCATTTT.

V gene TRBV25-1 combines with J gene TRBJ2-3; 11 positions agree with TRBD2. V was clipped by 1 base and J by 2 bases; unmatched bases: 2. Germline V gene data show CDR1 as MGHDK and CDR2 as SYGVNS. This CDR3 has 16 residues. CDR3 in amino acids: CASSELGLAVTDTQYF. The CDR3, as DNA: TGTGCCAGCAGTGAATTGGGACTAGCGGTCACAGATACGCAGTATTTT.

The CDR3 bases are TGTGCCAGCAGTGAAGGAAGCACAGGCAACTATGGCTACACCTTC. This codes for CASSEGSTGNYGYTF. The chain joins TRBV6-1 to TRBJ1-2, with D possibly matching TRBD1 (5 bases). Trimming took 1 base from V and 2 from J, leaving 11 bases between them. CDR3 size: 15 residues. The germline CDR1 and CDR2 sequences are MNHNS and SASEGT.

This chain uses TRBV2 with TRBJ2-6; the match to TRBD1 covers 8 bases. V trimming: 5 bases; J trimming: 2 bases; junction bases outside the gene matches: 2. The CDR3 spans 15 residues. In germline, CDR1 is SNHLY, CDR2 FYNNEI. The CDR3 spells CASSSQGAGANVLTF. CDR3 in DNA: TGTGCCAGCAGTTCACAGGGGGCTGGGGCCAACGTCCTGACTTTC.

The rearrangement uses TRBV10-1 and TRBJ2-5; TRBD2 matches at 9 bases. Germline CDR1 reads WNHNN; CDR2 reads SYGVQD (reference sequence). The CDR3 has 17 residues. Trimming removed 3 bases from V and 5 bases from J; junction bases left unmatched: 13. CDR3 in DNA: TGCGCCAGCAGTGAAAGGACAGCGGGGGGAACGAGGGAGACCCAGTACTTC. This gives the protein CASSERTAGGTRETQYF.

The chain employs TRBV29-1 and TRBJ1-1, with D maybe TRBD1 (5 bases). Trimming removed 5 bases from V and 0 bases from J, with 19 bases in between. CDR3 length equals 16 residues. Germline V CDR1 and CDR2: SQVTM, ANQGSEA. The CDR3 protein is CSVTEGTGGMNTEAFF. CDR3 DNA: TGCAGCGTTACTGAGGGGACGGGGGGTATGAACACTGAAGCTTTCTTT.

The chain has TRBV4-1 and TRBJ2-2; 7 nucleotides match TRBD2. J gave up 4 bases and V 7 bases, and 6 bases lay outside the gene matches. Germline V gene lookup returns CDR1 MGHRA and CDR2 YSYEKL. CDR3 size: 14 residues. CDR3 protein: CASIGREGTGELFF. CDR3 nucleotide sequence: TGCGCCAGCATAGGAAGGGAGGGCACCGGGGAGCTGTTTTTT.

The rearrangement links TRBV15 to TRBJ2-3, with D tentatively TRBD1 (7 bases). The V gene's germline CDR1 is LNHNV and CDR2 YYDKDF (reference sequence). The ends were cut back, 4 bases at V and 1 base at J, with 12 bases in the middle. CDR3 length: 15 residues. The CDR3 sequence: CATSIRRGRTDTQYF. The DNA for the CDR3 is TGTGCCACCAGCATCCGGAGGGGGCGCACAGATACGCAGTATTTT.

This rearrangement joins TRBV3-1 (or the pseudogene TRBV3-2) to TRBJ2-1; D possibly corresponds to TRBD2 (5 bases). With 2 bases removed from V and 9 bases from J, the gap between germline ends came to 17 bases. CDR1 and CDR2 from the germline V gene are LGHDT and YNNKEL (reference sequence). There are 15 residues in the CDR3. CDR3 DNA: TGTGCCAGCAGCCAAACAACCATCGCGGGCCTTGAGCAGTTCTTC. The encoded protein is CASSQTTIAGLEQFF.

The chain links TRBV5-1 to TRBJ2-7; 7 bases line up with TRBD1. Per germline, CDR1 SGHRS and CDR2 YFSETQ. This CDR3 is 13 amino acids long. The ends lost 4 bases at V and 3 bases at J; junction bases unmatched: 4. Written as DNA, the CDR3 is TGCGCCAGCAGCCAGGGACAGCACTACGAGCAGTACTTC. It encodes CASSQGQHYEQYF.

This chain uses TRBV30 with TRBJ1-4; TRBD1 matches at 7 bases. Per the germline V gene, CDR1 is GTSNPN and CDR2 is SVGIG (reference sequence). The length of the CDR3 is 12 residues. J was trimmed by 10 bases and V by 8 bases; bases with no gene match: 10. The CDR3 sequence: CARDSGSGKLFF. Written as DNA, the CDR3 is TGTGCCAGGGACAGTGGGAGCGGAAAACTGTTTTTT.